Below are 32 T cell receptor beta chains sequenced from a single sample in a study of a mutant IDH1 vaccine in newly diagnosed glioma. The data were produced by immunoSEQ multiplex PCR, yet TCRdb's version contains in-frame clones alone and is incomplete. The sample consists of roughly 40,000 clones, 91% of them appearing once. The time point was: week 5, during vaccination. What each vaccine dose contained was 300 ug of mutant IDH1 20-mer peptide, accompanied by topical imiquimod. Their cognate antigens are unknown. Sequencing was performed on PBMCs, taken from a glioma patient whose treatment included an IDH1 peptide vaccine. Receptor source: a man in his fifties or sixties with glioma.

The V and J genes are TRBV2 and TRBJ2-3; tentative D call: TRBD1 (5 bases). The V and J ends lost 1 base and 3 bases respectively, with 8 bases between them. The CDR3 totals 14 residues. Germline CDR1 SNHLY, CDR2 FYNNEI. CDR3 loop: CASSEGGPTDTQYF. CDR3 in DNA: TGTGCCAGCAGTGAAGGGGGCCCAACAGATACGCAGTATTTT.

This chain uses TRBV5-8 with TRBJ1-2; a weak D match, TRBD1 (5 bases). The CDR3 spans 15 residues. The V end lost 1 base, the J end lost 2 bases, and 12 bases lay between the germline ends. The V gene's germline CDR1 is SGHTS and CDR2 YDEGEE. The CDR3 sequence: CASSLQGERNYGYTF. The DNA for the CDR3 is TGTGCCAGCAGCTTGCAGGGTGAGAGGAACTATGGCTACACCTTC.

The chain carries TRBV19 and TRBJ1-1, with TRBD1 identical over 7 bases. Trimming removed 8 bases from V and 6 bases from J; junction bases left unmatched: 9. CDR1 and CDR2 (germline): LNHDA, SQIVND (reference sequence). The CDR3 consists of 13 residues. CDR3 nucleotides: TGTGCCAGTTCTTTGACAGGGCGGGCTGAAGCTTTCTTT. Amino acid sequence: CASSLTGRAEAFF.

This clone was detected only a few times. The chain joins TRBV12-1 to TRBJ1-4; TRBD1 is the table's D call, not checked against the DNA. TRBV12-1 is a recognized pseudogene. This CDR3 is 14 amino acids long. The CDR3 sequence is CASSLQGVNEKLFF. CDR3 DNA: TGTGCCAGCAGCTTACAGGGTGTTAATGAAAAACTGTTTTTT.

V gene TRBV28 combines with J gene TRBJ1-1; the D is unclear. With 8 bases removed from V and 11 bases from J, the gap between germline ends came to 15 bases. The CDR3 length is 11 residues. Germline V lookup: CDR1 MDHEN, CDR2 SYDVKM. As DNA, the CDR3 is TGTGCCAGCGGGCAGGCAATGGGGGCTTTCTTT. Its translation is CASGQAMGAFF.

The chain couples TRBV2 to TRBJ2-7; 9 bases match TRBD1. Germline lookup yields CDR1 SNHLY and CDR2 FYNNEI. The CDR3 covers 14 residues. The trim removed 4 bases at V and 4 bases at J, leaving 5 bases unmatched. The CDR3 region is CASSVGDRVYEQYF. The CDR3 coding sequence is TGTGCCAGCAGTGTAGGGGACAGGGTGTACGAGCAGTACTTC.

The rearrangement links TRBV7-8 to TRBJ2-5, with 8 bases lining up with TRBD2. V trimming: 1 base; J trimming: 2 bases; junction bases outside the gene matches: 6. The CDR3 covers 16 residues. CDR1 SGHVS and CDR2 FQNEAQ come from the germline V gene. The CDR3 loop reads CASSLVRASGQETQYF. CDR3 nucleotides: TGTGCCAGCAGCTTAGTAAGGGCTAGCGGGCAAGAGACCCAGTACTTC.

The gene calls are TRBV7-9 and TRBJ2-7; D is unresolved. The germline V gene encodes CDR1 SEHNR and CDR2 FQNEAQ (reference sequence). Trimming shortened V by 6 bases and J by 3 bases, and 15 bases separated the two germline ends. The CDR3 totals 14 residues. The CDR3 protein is CASSFTGQSYEQYF. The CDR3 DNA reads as TGTGCCAGCAGTTTTACGGGTCAAAGCTACGAGCAGTACTTC.

Written as DNA, the CDR3 is TGTGCCAGCCGCAGAAGCAATCAGCCCCAGCATTTT. It translates to CASRRSNQPQHF. V usage is TRBV2 and J usage is TRBJ1-5; the D is unclear. The V gene lost 8 bases and the J gene lost 1 base, with 6 bases spanning the gap. Germline lookup yields CDR1 SNHLY and CDR2 FYNNEI. The CDR3 is made up of 12 amino acids.

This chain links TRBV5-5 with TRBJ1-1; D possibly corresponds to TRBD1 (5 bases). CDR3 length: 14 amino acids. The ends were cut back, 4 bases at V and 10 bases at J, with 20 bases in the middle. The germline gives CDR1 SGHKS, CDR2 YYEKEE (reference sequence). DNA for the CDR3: TGTGCCAGCAGCCGCGAGCCAGGGAGCGCTGGAGCTTTCTTT. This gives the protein CASSREPGSAGAFF.

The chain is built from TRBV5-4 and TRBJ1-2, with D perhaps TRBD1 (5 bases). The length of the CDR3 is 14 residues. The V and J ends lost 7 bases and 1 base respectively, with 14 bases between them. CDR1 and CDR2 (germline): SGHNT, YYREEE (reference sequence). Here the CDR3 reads CASSLGGNNYGYTF. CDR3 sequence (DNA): TGTGCCAGCTCCCTCGGGGGAAATAACTATGGCTACACCTTC.

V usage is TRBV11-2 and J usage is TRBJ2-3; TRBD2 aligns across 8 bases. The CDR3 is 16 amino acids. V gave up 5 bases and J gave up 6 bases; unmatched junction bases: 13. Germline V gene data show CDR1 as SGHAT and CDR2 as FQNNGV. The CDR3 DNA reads TGTGCCAGCAGCGCAGTGGGACGGGGGGGCCGGGATACGCAGTATTTT. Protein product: CASSAVGRGGRDTQYF.

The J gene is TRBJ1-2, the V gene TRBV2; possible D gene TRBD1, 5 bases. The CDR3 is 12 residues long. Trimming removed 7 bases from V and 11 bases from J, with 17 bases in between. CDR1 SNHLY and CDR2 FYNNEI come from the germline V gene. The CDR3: CASTIRDLRYTF. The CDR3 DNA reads TGTGCCAGCACGATACGGGACCTTAGGTACACCTTC. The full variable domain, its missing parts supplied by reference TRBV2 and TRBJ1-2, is EPEVTQTPSHQVTQMGQEVILRCVPISNHLYFYWYRQILGQKVEFLVSFYNNEISEKSEIFDDQFSVERPDGSNFTLKIRSTKLEDSAMYFCASTIRDLRYTFGSGTRLTVV.

CDR3 amino acids: CASSFGDNQPQHF. In DNA, the CDR3 is TGTGCCAGCAGCTTCGGGGATAATCAGCCCCAGCATTTT. The rearrangement joins TRBV7-6 to TRBJ1-5, with D hard to call. V lost 3 bases and J lost 4, with 7 bases in between. This CDR3 spans 13 amino acids. Germline V CDR1 and CDR2: SGHVS, FNYEAQ. Complete variable domain (other parts from reference TRBV7-6 and TRBJ1-5): GAGVSQSPRYKVTKRGQDVALRCDPISGHVSLYWYRQALGQGPEFLTYFNYEAQQDKSGLPNDRFSAERPEGSISTLTIQRTEQRDSAMYRCASSFGDNQPQHFGDGTRLSIL.

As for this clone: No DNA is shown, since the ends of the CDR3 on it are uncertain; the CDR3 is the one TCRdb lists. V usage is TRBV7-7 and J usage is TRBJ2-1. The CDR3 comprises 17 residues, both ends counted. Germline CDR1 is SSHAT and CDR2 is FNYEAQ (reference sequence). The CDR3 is CASSLALRAGSYNEQFF.

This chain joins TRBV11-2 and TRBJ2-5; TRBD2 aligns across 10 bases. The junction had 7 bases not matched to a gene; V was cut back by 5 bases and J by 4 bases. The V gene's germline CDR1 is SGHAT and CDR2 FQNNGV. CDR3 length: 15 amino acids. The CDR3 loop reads CASSPGLAGAETQYF. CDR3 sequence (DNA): TGTGCCAGCAGCCCCGGTCTAGCGGGAGCAGAGACCCAGTACTTC.

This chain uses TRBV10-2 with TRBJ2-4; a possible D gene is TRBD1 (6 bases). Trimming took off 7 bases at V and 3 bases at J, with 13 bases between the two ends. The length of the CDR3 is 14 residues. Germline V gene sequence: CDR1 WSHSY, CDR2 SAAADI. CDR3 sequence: CASTPQGIKNIQYF. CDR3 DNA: TGCGCCAGCACCCCACAGGGAATCAAAAACATTCAGTACTTC.

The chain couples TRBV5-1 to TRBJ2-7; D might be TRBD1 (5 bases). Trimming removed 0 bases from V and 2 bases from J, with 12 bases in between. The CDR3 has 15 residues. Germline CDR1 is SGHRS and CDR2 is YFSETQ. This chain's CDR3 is CASSLAEQAPYEQYF. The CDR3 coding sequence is TGCGCCAGCAGCTTGGCCGAACAGGCCCCCTACGAGCAGTACTTC.

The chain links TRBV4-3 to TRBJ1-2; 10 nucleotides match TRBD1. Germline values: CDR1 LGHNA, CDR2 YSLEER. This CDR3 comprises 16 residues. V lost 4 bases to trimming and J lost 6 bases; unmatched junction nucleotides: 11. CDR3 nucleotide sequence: TGCGCCAGCAGCCGCCAACTCGGACAGGGGGGTCATGGCTACACCTTC. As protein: CASSRQLGQGGHGYTF.

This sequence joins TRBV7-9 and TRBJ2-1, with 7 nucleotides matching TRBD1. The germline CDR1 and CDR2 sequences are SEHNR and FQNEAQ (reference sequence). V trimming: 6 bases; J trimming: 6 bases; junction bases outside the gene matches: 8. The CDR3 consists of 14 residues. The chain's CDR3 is CASSWGTEANEQFF. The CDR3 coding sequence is TGTGCCAGCAGTTGGGGGACAGAAGCCAATGAGCAGTTCTTC. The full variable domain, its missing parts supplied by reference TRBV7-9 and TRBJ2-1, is DTGVSQNPRHKITKRGQNVTFRCDPISEHNRLYWYRQTLGQGPEFLTYFQNEAQLEKSRLLSDRFSAERPKGSFSTLEIQRTEQGDSAMYLCASSWGTEANEQFFGPGTRLTVL.

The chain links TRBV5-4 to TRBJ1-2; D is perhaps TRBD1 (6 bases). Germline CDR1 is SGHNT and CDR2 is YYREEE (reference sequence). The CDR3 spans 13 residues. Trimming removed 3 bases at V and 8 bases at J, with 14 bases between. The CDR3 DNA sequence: TGTGCCAGCAGCTCTAGGGGGGATAGAGGCTACACCTTC. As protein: CASSSRGDRGYTF.

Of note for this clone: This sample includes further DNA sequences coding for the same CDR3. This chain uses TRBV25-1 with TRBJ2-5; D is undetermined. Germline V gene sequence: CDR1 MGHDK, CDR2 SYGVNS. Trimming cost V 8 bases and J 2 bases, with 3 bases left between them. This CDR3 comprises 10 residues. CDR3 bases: TGTGCCAGCGGACAAGAGACCCAGTACTTC. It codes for CASGQETQYF. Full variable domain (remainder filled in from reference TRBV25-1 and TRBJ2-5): EADIYQTPRYLVIGTGKKITLECSQTMGHDKMYWYQQDPGMELHLIHYSYGVNSTEKGDLSSESTVSRIRTEHFPLTLESARPSHTSQYLCASGQETQYFGPGTRLLVL.

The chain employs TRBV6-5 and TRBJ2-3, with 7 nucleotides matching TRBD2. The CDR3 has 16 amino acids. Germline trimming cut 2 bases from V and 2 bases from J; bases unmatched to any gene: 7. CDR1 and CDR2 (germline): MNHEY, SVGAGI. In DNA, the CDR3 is TGTGCCAGCAGTTACGGGCGGGGAGGGATCACAGATACGCAGTATTTT. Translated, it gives CASSYGRGGITDTQYF.

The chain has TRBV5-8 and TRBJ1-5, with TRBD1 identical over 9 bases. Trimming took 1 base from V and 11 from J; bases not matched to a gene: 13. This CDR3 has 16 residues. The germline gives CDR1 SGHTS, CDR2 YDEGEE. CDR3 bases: TGTGCCAGCAGCTTGCGAAAGGGACAGGGTCTTCGGGCCCAGCATTTT. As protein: CASSLRKGQGLRAQHF.

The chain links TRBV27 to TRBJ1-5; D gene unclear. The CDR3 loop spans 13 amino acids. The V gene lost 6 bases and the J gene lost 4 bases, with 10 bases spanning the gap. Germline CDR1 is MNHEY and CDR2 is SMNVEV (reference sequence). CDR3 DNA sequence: TGTGCCAGCAGACAGAAAGGGAATCAGCCCCAGCATTTT. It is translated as CASRQKGNQPQHF.

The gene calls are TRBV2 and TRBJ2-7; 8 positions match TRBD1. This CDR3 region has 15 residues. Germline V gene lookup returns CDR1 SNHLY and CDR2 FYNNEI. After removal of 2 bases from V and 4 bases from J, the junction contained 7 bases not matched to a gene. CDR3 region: CASSELVRGRYEQYF. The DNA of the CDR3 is TGTGCCAGCAGTGAACTTGTCAGGGGGCGGTACGAGCAGTACTTC. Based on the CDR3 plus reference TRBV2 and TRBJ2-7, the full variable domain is EPEVTQTPSHQVTQMGQEVILRCVPISNHLYFYWYRQILGQKVEFLVSFYNNEISEKSEIFDDQFSVERPDGSNFTLKIRSTKLEDSAMYFCASSELVRGRYEQYFGPGTRLTVT.

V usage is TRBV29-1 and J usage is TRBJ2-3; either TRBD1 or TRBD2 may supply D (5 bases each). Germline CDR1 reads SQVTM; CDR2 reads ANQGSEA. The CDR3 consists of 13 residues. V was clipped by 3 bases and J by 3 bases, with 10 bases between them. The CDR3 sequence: CSVDGGATDTQYF. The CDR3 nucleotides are TGCAGCGTTGATGGGGGAGCGACAGATACGCAGTATTTT.

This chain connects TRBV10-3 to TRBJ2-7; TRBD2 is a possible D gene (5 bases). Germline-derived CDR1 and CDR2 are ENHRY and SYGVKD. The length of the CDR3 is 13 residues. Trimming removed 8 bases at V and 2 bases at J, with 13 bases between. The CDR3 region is CAISGNTAYEQYF. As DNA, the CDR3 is TGTGCCATCTCCGGGAACACAGCCTACGAGCAGTACTTC.

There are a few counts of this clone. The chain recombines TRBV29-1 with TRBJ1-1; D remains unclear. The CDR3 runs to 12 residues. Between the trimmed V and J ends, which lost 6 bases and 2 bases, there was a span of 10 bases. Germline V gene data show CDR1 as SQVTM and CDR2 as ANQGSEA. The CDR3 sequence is CSVRRQNTEAFF. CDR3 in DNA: TGCAGCGTCAGGCGGCAAAACACTGAAGCTTTCTTT.

For the CDR3, the DNA is TGTGCCAGCAGCCTCCTTGGCACCGGGGAGCTGTTTTTT. It specifies CASSLLGTGELFF. The rearrangement links TRBV7-2 to TRBJ2-2; D gene unclear. CDR1 SGHTA and CDR2 FQGNSA come from the germline V gene. The germline V and J ends were trimmed by 5 bases and 4 bases, with 8 bases remaining between them. The CDR3 is 13 amino acids.

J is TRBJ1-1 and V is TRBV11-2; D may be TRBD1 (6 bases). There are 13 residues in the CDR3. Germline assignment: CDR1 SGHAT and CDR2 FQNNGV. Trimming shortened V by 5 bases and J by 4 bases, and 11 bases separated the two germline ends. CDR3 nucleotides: TGTGCCAGCAGCCCTGGACAGATCACTGAAGCTTTCTTT. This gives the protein CASSPGQITEAFF.

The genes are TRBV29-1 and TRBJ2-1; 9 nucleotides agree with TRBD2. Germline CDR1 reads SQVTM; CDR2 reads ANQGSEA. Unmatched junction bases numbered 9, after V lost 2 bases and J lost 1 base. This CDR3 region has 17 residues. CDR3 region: CSVESLAGRSSYNEQFF. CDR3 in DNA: TGCAGCGTTGAAAGCCTAGCGGGGCGTTCTTCCTACAATGAGCAGTTCTTC.